The rows below give T cell receptor beta chains drawn from one sample of a study of T cells in Graves' hyperthyroidism and ophthalmopathy. One entry per CDR3 protein results from TCRdb running MiXCR on the multiplex PCR reads. The sample gives approximately 640,000 distinct CDR3 sequences, 45% of which show up once; more than 7% is in the top ten. Sequencing input: peripheral blood or thyroid tissue (not recorded which). These receptors were taken from an adult man with Graves' disease, either hyperthyroidism or ophthalmopathy (not recorded which). The CDR3 runs from the conserved cysteine through the conserved F or W. The D gene is left open where the match is weak. Some rows have no size entry. The others give once, few or many, or a class for an expanded clone.

v_gene,j_gene,d_gene,abundance,CDR3nt,CDR3aa
TRBV2,TRBJ1-3,NA,NA,TGTGCCAGTCAAGACGGAAACACCATATATTTT,CASQDGNTIYF
TRBV16,TRBJ1-4,NA,once,TGTGCCAGCAGCCGGGCGGCTGAGAATGAAAAACTGTTTTTT,CASSRAAENEKLFF
TRBV7-9,TRBJ2-7,NA,few,TGTGCCAGCAGCAGGGACGCGGGCGAGCAGTACTTC,CASSRDAGEQYF
TRBV2,TRBJ1-2,NA,NA,TGTGCCAGCAGTGTAGTTTCTTATGGCTACACCTTC,CASSVVSYGYTF
TRBV29-1,TRBJ1-3,TRBD1,NA,TGCAGCGTCGAACAGGGGTTCGGAAACACCATATATTTT,CSVEQGFGNTIYF
TRBV4-1,TRBJ2-5,NA,NA,TGCGCCAGCAGCCAAGATCTAGAGGGAGAGACCCAGTACTTC,CASSQDLEGETQYF
TRBV7-9,TRBJ1-6,TRBD1,NA,TGTGCCAGCAGTGAATGGACAGGACGTAATCCACCCCTCCACTTT,CASSEWTGRNPPLHF
TRBV20-1,TRBJ2-7,TRBD1,NA,TGCAGTGCTAGAGATATCGGGACAGGGGTTGAGCAGTACTTC,CSARDIGTGVEQYF
TRBV20-1,TRBJ1-5,NA,NA,TGCAGTGCTCGCATAGACCTGAATCAGCCCCAGCATTTT,CSARIDLNQPQHF
TRBV25-1,TRBJ1-2,TRBD1,NA,TGTGCCAGCTTAGCGGGGCGACAGGGTGTAATCTATGGCTACACCTTC,CASLAGRQGVIYGYTF
TRBV11-3,TRBJ2-2,TRBD2,NA,TGTGCCAGCAGCTTGCCGTCTAGCGGGAGGTCCGGGGAGCTGTTTTTT,CASSLPSSGRSGELFF